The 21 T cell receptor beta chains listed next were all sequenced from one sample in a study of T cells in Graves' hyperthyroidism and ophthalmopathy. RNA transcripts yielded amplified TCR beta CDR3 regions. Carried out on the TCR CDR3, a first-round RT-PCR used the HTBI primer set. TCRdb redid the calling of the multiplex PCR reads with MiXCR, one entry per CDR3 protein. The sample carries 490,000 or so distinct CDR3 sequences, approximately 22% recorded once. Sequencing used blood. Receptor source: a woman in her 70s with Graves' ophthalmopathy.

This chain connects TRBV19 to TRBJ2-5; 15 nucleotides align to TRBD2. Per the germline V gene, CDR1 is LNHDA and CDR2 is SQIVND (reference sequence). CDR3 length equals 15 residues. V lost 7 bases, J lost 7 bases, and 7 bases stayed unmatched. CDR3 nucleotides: TGTGCCAGTACTAGGACTAGCGGGAGGGCCGGGACCCAGTACTTC. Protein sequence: CASTRTSGRAGTQYF.

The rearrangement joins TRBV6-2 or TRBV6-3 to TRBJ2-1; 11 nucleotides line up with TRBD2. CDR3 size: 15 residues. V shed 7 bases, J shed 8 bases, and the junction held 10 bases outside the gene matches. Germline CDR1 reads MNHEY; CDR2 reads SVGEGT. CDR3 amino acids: CASTTLAGVWHEQFF. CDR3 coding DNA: TGTGCCAGCACCACACTAGCGGGAGTATGGCATGAGCAGTTCTTC.

The CDR3 nucleotides are TGTGCCAGCAGTTCCGGGACAGACCATTCACCCCTCCACTTT. It is translated as CASSSGTDHSPLHF. The chain uses TRBV7-9 and TRBJ1-6; the match to TRBD1 covers 7 bases. This CDR3 region has 14 residues. The trim removed 6 bases at V and 8 bases at J, leaving 7 bases unmatched. Germline V gene sequence: CDR1 SEHNR, CDR2 FQNEAQ (reference sequence). The full variable domain, its missing parts supplied by reference TRBV7-9 and TRBJ1-6, is DTGVSQNPRHKITKRGQNVTFRCDPISEHNRLYWYRQTLGQGPEFLTYFQNEAQLEKSRLLSDRFSAERPKGSFSTLEIQRTEQGDSAMYLCASSSGTDHSPLHFGNGTRLTVT.

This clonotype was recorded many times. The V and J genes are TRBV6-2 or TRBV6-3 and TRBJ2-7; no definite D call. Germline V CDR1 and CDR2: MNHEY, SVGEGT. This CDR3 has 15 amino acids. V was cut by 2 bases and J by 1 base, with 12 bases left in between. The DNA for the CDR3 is TGTGCCAGCAGTTACAGCGTGCAGCCGTCCTACGAGCAGTACTTC. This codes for CASSYSVQPSYEQYF.

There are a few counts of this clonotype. The CDR3 coding sequence is TGTGCCAGCAGTTACGAAGTGTGGGGCCTAGCGGGAGCCGGGGAGCTGTTTTTT. Amino acids: CASSYEVWGLAGAGELFF. The chain has TRBV6-2 or TRBV6-3 and TRBJ2-2, with 10 bases lining up with TRBD2. This CDR3 is 18 amino acids long. From germline, CDR1 is MNHEY and CDR2 SVGEGT. The V segment lost 2 bases and the J segment 6 bases; nucleotides outside the gene matches: 12.

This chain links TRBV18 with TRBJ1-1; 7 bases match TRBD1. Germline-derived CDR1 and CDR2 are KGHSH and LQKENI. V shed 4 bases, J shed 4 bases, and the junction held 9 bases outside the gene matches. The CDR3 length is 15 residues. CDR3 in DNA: TGTGCCAGCTCACGTGGTAAGGGGGCGATCACTGAAGCTTTCTTT. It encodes CASSRGKGAITEAFF.

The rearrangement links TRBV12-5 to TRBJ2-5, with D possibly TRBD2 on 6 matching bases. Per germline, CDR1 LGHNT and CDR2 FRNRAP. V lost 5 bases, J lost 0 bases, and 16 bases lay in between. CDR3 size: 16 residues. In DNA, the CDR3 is TGTGCTAGTGGTCCATCGACTAGTATACACCAAGAGACCCAGTACTTC. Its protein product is CASGPSTSIHQETQYF.

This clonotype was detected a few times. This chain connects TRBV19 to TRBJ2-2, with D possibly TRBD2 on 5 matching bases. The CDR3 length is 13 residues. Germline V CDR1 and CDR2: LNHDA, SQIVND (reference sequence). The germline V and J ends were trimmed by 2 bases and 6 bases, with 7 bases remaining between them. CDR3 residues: CASSIMRAGELFF. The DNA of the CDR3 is TGTGCCAGTAGTATAATGAGGGCCGGGGAGCTGTTTTTT.

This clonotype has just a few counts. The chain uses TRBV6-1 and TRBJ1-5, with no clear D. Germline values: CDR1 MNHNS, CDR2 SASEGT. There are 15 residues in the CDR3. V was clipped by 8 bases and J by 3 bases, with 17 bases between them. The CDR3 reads CASRRFESHNQPQHF. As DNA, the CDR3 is TGTGCCAGCCGGAGGTTTGAGTCACACAATCAGCCCCAGCATTTT.

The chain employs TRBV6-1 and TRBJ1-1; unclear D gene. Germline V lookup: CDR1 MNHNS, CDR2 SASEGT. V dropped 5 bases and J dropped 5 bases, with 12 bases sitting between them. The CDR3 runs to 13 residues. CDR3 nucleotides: TGTGCCAGCAGTTATGGGCAGATGACTGAAGCTTTCTTT. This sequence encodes CASSYGQMTEAFF.

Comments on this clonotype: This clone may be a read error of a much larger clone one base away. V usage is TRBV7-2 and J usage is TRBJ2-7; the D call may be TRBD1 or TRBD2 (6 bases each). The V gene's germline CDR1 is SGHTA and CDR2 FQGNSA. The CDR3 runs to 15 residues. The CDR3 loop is CASSVRGPTGSERYF. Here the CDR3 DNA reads TGTGCCAGCAGCGTACGGGGGCCAACGGGAAGCGAGCGGTACTTC. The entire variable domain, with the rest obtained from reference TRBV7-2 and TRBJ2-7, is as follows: GAGVSQSPSNKVTEKGKDVELRCDPISGHTALYWYRQSLGQGLEFLIYFQGNSAPDKSGLPSDRFSAERTGGSVSTLTIQRTQQEDSAVYLCASSVRGPTGSERYFGPGTRLTVT.

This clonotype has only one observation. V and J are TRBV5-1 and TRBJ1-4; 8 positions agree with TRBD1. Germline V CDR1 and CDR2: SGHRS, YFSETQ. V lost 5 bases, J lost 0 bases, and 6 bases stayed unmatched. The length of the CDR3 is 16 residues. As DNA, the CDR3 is TGCGCCAGCAGTTTGCAGACAGGGGCAACTAATGAAAAACTGTTTTTT. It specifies CASSLQTGATNEKLFF.

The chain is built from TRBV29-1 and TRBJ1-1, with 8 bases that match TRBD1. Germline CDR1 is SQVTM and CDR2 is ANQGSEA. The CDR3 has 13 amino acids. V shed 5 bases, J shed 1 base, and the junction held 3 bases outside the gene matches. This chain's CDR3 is CSVQTGANTEAFF. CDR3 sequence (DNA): TGCAGCGTTCAGACAGGGGCGAACACTGAAGCTTTCTTT.

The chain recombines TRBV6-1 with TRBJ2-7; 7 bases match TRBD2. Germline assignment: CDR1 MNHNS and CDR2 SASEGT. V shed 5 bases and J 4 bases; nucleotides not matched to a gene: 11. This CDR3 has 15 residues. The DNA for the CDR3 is TGTGCCAGCAGTCAAGGGAGGGCGGTCTCATACGAGCAGTACTTC. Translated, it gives CASSQGRAVSYEQYF.

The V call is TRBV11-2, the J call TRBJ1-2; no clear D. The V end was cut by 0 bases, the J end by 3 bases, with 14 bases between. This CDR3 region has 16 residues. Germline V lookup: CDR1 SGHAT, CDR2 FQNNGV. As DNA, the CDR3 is TGTGCCAGCAGCTTAGATTCGACCGGTGGATACTATGGCTACACCTTC. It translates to CASSLDSTGGYYGYTF.

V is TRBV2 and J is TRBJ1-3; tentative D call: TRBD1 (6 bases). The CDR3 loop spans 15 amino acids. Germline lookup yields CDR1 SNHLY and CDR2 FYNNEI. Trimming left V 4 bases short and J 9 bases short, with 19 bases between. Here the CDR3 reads CASSGGGSGPFTIYF. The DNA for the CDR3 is TGTGCCAGCAGTGGAGGGGGATCCGGGCCTTTCACCATATATTTT.

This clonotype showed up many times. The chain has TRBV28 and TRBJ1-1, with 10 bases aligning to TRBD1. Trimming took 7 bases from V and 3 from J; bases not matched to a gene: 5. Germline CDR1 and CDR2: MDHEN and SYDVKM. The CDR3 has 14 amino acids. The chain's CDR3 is CASKLDRGHTEAFF. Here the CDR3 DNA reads TGTGCCAGCAAACTAGACAGGGGGCACACTGAAGCTTTCTTT.

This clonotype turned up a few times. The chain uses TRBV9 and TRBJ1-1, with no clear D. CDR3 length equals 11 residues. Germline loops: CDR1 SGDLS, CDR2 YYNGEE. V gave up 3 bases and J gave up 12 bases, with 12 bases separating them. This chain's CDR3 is CASSGPGVTFF. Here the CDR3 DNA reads TGTGCCAGCAGCGGTCCCGGGGTGACTTTCTTT.

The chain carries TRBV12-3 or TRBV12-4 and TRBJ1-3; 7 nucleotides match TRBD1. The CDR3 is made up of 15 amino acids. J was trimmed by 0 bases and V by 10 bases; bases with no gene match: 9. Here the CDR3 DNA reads TGTGCCAACCGGAAGGGACAGAACTCTGGAAACACCATATATTTT. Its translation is CANRKGQNSGNTIYF.

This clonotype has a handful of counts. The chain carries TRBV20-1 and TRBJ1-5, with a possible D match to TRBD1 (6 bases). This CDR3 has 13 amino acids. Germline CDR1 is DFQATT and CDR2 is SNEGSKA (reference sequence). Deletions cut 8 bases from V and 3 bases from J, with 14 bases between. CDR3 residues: CSQIQGFNQPQHF. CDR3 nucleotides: TGCAGTCAAATACAGGGTTTCAATCAGCCCCAGCATTTT.

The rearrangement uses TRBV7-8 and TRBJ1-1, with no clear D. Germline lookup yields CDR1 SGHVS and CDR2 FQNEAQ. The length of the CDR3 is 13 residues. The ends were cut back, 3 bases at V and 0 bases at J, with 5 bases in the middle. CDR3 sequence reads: CASSFPMNTEAFF. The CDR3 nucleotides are TGTGCCAGCAGCTTCCCGATGAACACTGAAGCTTTCTTT.